This passage covers 24 T cell receptor beta chains from one sample sequenced in a study of blood T cell repertoires in COVID-19. Sequenced by immunoSEQ multiplex PCR; TCRdb stores in-frame clones only, minus some. The sample consists of under 250,000 clones, 85% of them appearing once. Sample: PBMCs or T cells enriched from blood (not recorded which). These receptors all come from a woman between 50 and 59 years old with acute COVID-19.

This clone turned up a few times. The sample has other DNA sequences that encode this CDR3 too. The CDR3 region is CASSRQTNTEAFF. CDR3 nucleotides: TGTGCCAGCAGCCGACAGACGAACACTGAAGCTTTCTTT. V and J are TRBV11-2 and TRBJ1-1, with D perhaps matching TRBD1 (5 bases). The CDR3 sequence is 13 residues long. The V end lost 5 bases, the J end lost 1 base, and 8 bases lay between the germline ends. Germline V CDR1 and CDR2: SGHAT, FQNNGV.

The J gene is TRBJ1-1, the V gene TRBV10-3, with D possibly being TRBD1 (5 bases). The CDR3 extends over 12 amino acids. Trimming shortened V by 4 bases and J by 6 bases, and 9 bases separated the two germline ends. Per the germline V gene, CDR1 is ENHRY and CDR2 is SYGVKD. CDR3 region: CAISVWGAEAFF. CDR3 bases: TGTGCCATCAGTGTTTGGGGCGCTGAAGCTTTCTTT.

V gene TRBV19 combines with J gene TRBJ1-2, with D possibly being TRBD1 (6 bases). V shed 7 bases and J shed 4 bases, with 10 bases lying between them. This CDR3 contains 12 residues. Germline assignment: CDR1 LNHDA and CDR2 SQIVND (reference sequence). For the CDR3, the DNA is TGTGCCAGTAAAGAGGGGGTCTATGGCTACACCTTC. The encoded protein is CASKEGVYGYTF. The whole variable domain, filled in from reference TRBV19 and TRBJ1-2, reads DGGITQSPKYLFRKEGQNVTLSCEQNLNHDAMYWYRQDPGQGLRLIYYSQIVNDFQKGDIAEGYSVSREKKESFPLTVTSAQKNPTAFYLCASKEGVYGYTFGSGTRLTVV.

This chain uses TRBV24-1 with TRBJ2-5; 7 nucleotides match TRBD1. The germline V gene encodes CDR1 KGHDR and CDR2 SFDVKD. This CDR3 has 14 residues. V trimming: 5 bases; J trimming: 3 bases; junction bases outside the gene matches: 5. The DNA of the CDR3 is TGTGCCACCAGTGCCAGGGACAGTAAAGAGACCCAGTACTTC. This translates into CATSARDSKETQYF.

This clone has a single count. The rearrangement links TRBV7-2 to TRBJ2-5; the D is unclear. The germline V gene encodes CDR1 SGHTA and CDR2 FQGNSA. This CDR3 region has 12 residues. The V end was cut by 1 base, the J end by 5 bases, with 5 bases between. This CDR3 reads CASSLGVETQYF. The CDR3 DNA reads TGTGCCAGCAGCTTAGGCGTGGAGACCCAGTACTTC.

This chain connects TRBV2 to TRBJ1-3; D gene ambiguous. The CDR3 totals 14 residues. In germline, CDR1 is SNHLY, CDR2 FYNNEI. The germline V and J ends were trimmed by 5 bases and 1 base, with 9 bases remaining between them. For the CDR3, the DNA is TGTGCCAGCAGTCTCCAGGTGTCTGGAAACACCATATATTTT. It is translated as CASSLQVSGNTIYF.

This chain connects TRBV5-1 to TRBJ2-5; TRBD1 matches at 7 bases. After removal of 5 bases from V and 2 bases from J, the junction contained 6 bases not matched to a gene. Germline V gives CDR1 SGHRS, CDR2 YFSETQ. The CDR3 contains 14 residues. CDR3 DNA: TGCGCCAGCAGAGAGGGGACAGCACAAGAGACCCAGTACTTC. Its translation: CASREGTAQETQYF.

The chain recombines TRBV5-1 with TRBJ2-2; unclear D gene. CDR3 length: 14 residues. Per the germline V gene, CDR1 is SGHRS and CDR2 is YFSETQ. V dropped 4 bases and J dropped 2 bases, with 9 bases sitting between them. The chain's CDR3 is CASSVDFNTGELFF. The CDR3 DNA sequence: TGCGCCAGCAGCGTCGACTTTAACACCGGGGAGCTGTTTTTT.

The chain couples TRBV3-1 (or the pseudogene TRBV3-2) to TRBJ2-1, with 8 nucleotides matching TRBD2. The germline CDR1 and CDR2 sequences are LGHDT and YNNKEL (reference sequence). V gave up 4 bases and J gave up 8 bases; unmatched junction bases: 16. The CDR3 sequence is 17 residues long. The CDR3 DNA reads as TGTGCCAGCAGCCTATGTCTGGTCGAGCGGGGGTATCATGAGCAGTTCTTC. Protein: CASSLCLVERGYHEQFF.

V is TRBV4-3 and J is TRBJ1-2, with D perhaps matching TRBD1 (6 bases). The length of the CDR3 is 17 residues. V lost 0 bases to trimming and J lost 1 base, with 15 bases between them. Germline assignment: CDR1 LGHNA and CDR2 YSLEER. CDR3 region: CASSQDEGRGDNYGYTF. CDR3 bases: TGCGCCAGCAGCCAAGACGAGGGCAGGGGCGATAACTATGGCTACACCTTC.

This clone was observed once. The V and J genes are TRBV4-3 and TRBJ1-1, with 10 bases identical to TRBD1. This CDR3 contains 15 residues. Germline trimming cut 1 base from V and 4 bases from J; bases unmatched to any gene: 3. In germline, CDR1 is LGHNA, CDR2 YSLEER. The CDR3: CASSQGQGASTEAFF. The CDR3 DNA reads TGCGCCAGCAGCCAAGGACAGGGGGCGAGCACTGAAGCTTTCTTT.

CDR3 sequence reads: CASSLPTGFSSYEQYF. Written as DNA, the CDR3 is TGTGCCAGCAGCTTACCGACAGGTTTTAGCTCCTACGAGCAGTACTTC. The chain is built from TRBV11-2 and TRBJ2-7, with TRBD1 as a possible D gene (6 bases). This CDR3 is built from 16 residues. The V and J ends lost 2 bases and 0 bases respectively, with 14 bases between them. CDR1 is SGHAT, CDR2 FQNNGV, per germline.

The chain employs TRBV12-3 or TRBV12-4 and TRBJ2-7, with 7 bases aligning to TRBD1. The length of the CDR3 is 13 residues. The V and J ends lost 6 bases and 1 base, in that order; junction bases with no gene match: 3. The CDR3 DNA sequence: TGTGCCAGCAGATCGGGACAGTCCTACGAGCAGTACTTC. This gives the protein CASRSGQSYEQYF.

This clone was observed a single time. The CDR3: CASSVEAGSYGYTF. The CDR3 coding sequence is TGTGCCAGCAGCGTAGAAGCAGGTTCTTATGGCTACACCTTC. V is TRBV9 and J is TRBJ1-2; D ambiguous. The CDR3 is made up of 14 amino acids. Per germline, CDR1 SGDLS and CDR2 YYNGEE. The ends were cut back, 0 bases at V and 5 bases at J, with 11 bases in the middle.

The chain uses TRBV21-1 and TRBJ1-5. TRBV21-1 is described as a pseudogene. This CDR3 contains 14 residues. CDR3 in amino acids: CASKREYSNQPQHF. In DNA form, the CDR3 reads TGTGCCAGCAAGAGGGAATATAGCAATCAGCCCCAGCATTTT.

The chain uses TRBV28 and TRBJ1-2, with 11 positions matching TRBD1. J was trimmed by 8 bases and V by 4 bases; bases with no gene match: 6. Germline V gene lookup returns CDR1 MDHEN and CDR2 SYDVKM. The CDR3 loop spans 14 amino acids. CDR3 region: CASSSGQGAWGYTF. CDR3 coding DNA: TGTGCCAGCAGTTCCGGACAGGGGGCATGGGGCTACACCTTC.

This clone appeared once. The chain employs TRBV19 and TRBJ1-1, with D possibly being TRBD1 (6 bases). The CDR3 covers 16 residues. The germline gives CDR1 LNHDA, CDR2 SQIVND (reference sequence). The ends were cut back, 6 bases at V and 1 base at J, with 18 bases in the middle. The CDR3 sequence: CASRGDRWAWNTEAFF. CDR3 bases: TGTGCCAGTAGGGGTGACAGGTGGGCTTGGAACACTGAAGCTTTCTTT.

V is TRBV2 and J is TRBJ2-2, with D maybe TRBD1 (5 bases). The V and J ends lost 0 bases and 6 bases respectively, with 14 bases between them. The CDR3 loop spans 16 amino acids. In germline, CDR1 is SNHLY, CDR2 FYNNEI. The CDR3 region is CASSEADQGLAGELFF. DNA of the CDR3: TGTGCCAGCAGTGAAGCGGACCAGGGTTTGGCCGGGGAGCTGTTTTTT.

Here the CDR3 reads CASSFDGDQPQHF. Written as DNA, the CDR3 is TGCGCCAGCAGCTTTGACGGAGATCAGCCCCAGCATTTT. This rearrangement joins TRBV5-1 to TRBJ1-5; no firm D call. Per the germline V gene, CDR1 is SGHRS and CDR2 is YFSETQ. V gave up 2 bases and J gave up 5 bases, with 8 bases separating them. The CDR3 has 13 amino acids.

CDR3 sequence (DNA): TGCGCCAGCAGCTCAGGGGGAGTCAATCAGCCCCAGCATTTT. Translation gives CASSSGGVNQPQHF. The chain recombines TRBV5-1 with TRBJ1-5; 7 nucleotides agree with TRBD1. Germline CDR1 and CDR2: SGHRS and YFSETQ. Trimming took 3 bases from V and 3 from J; bases not matched to a gene: 3. The CDR3 loop spans 14 amino acids.

A few counts support this clone. The chain carries TRBV7-2 and TRBJ2-2, with 8 positions matching TRBD1. Germline V gene data show CDR1 as SGHTA and CDR2 as FQGNSA. The CDR3 consists of 15 residues. After removal of 1 base from V and 7 bases from J, the junction contained 5 bases not matched to a gene. The CDR3 DNA is TGTGCCAGCAGCTTAGAGTCAGGGGGCCTCGGGGAGCTGTTTTTT. Translation: CASSLESGGLGELFF.

This clone has only one observation. This rearrangement joins TRBV4-3 to TRBJ1-3, with a tentative D call TRBD1 (5 bases). Germline CDR1 and CDR2: LGHNA and YSLEER. The CDR3 is 15 residues long. The V end lost 0 bases, the J end lost 6 bases, and 12 bases lay between the germline ends. The CDR3 loop is CASSQDRQGINTIYF. In nucleotides, the CDR3 is TGCGCCAGCAGCCAAGATCGGCAGGGTATAAACACCATATATTTT.

The rearrangement joins TRBV29-1 to TRBJ2-7; D is ambiguous. CDR1 and CDR2 from the germline V gene are SQVTM and ANQGSEA. The CDR3 is 11 amino acids. V lost 6 bases to trimming and J lost 0 bases, with 6 bases between them. In nucleotides, the CDR3 is TGCAGCGTCGGGTTCTCCTACGAGCAGTACTTC. Translating gives CSVGFSYEQYF.

This clone showed up many times. The chain links TRBV2 to TRBJ1-5; possibly TRBD1 for D (5 bases). The CDR3 is 15 residues long. V lost 4 bases, J lost 1 base, and 11 bases lay in between. The germline CDR1 and CDR2 sequences are SNHLY and FYNNEI. The CDR3 reads CASSVGRASNQPQHF. Written as DNA, the CDR3 is TGTGCCAGCAGTGTTGGCAGGGCGAGCAATCAGCCCCAGCATTTT.